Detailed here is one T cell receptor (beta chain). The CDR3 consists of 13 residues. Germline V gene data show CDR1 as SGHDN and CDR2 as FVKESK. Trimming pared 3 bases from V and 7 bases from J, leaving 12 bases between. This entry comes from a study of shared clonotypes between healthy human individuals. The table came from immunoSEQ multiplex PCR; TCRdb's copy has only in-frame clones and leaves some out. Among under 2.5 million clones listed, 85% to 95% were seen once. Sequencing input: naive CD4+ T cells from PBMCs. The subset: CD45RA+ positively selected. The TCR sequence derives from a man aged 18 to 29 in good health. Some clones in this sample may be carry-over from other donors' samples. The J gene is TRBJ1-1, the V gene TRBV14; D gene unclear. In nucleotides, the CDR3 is TGTGCCAGCAGCCACTCCGGGCCAATTGAAGCTTTCTTT. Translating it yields CASSHSGPIEAFF. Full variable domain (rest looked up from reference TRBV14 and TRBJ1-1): EAGVTQFPSHSVIEKGQTVTLRCDPISGHDNLYWYRRVMGKEIKFLLHFVKESKQDESGMPNNRFLAERTGGTYSTLKVQPAELEDSGVYFCASSHSGPIEAFFGQGTRLTVV.